This T cell receptor beta chain was documented in a study of cytomegalovirus exposure and HLA in healthy donors. Study-level points and caveats: Segments of the TCR beta V type were, in most cases, productive about 87% or about 30% of the time in an earlier analysis.

The PCR made use of 60 Vbeta and 13 Jbeta primers. Clones were sequenced by immunoSEQ multiplex PCR, and TCRdb holds only the in-frame ones, with some missing. The sample carries about 130,000 clones, about 74% recorded once. The CDR3 extends over 16 amino acids. Trimming at V came to 3 bases and at J to 5 bases, leaving 7 bases not matched to a gene. Germline V gives CDR1 LGHNA, CDR2 YSLEER. As to this clone: Its antigen remains unknown.

The sequence came from a man aged 18 to 29 in good health and CMV-seropositive. The chain recombines TRBV4-3 with TRBJ2-2, with 9 bases fitting TRBD2. Sequencing was performed on PBMCs. CDR3 amino acids: CASSHEGLAGTGELFF. In DNA form, the CDR3 reads TGCGCCAGCAGCCACGAGGGACTAGCCGGGACCGGGGAGCTGTTTTTT.